Below, 30 T cell receptor beta chains from the same sample are listed, as sequenced in a study of control samples from healthy donors and cancer patients. Sequencing was performed with immunoSEQ multiplex PCR; in TCRdb, only in-frame clones are kept and a portion is missing. The sample yields roughly 80,000 clones, 88% seen once. The sequenced sample was blood. The source of these receptors is a woman aged 45-59 years in good health.

Only a few counts were recorded for this clone. This chain links TRBV10-1 with TRBJ1-1; possible D gene TRBD1, 6 bases. V was trimmed by 6 bases and J by 3 bases, leaving 11 bases between them. This CDR3 is built from 13 residues. Germline CDR1 WNHNN, CDR2 SYGVQD (reference sequence). CDR3 DNA sequence: TGCGCCAGCAGGACACAGGGCCACACTGAAGCTTTCTTT. Translation gives CASRTQGHTEAFF.

The chain combines TRBV18 with TRBJ2-1; possibly TRBD2 for D (6 bases). The CDR3 is 16 residues long. In germline, CDR1 is KGHSH, CDR2 LQKENI. The germline V and J ends were trimmed by 5 bases and 4 bases, with 18 bases remaining between them. CDR3 nucleotide sequence: TGTGCCAGCTCAGCCGGGACTGCATGGCGTTACAATGAGCAGTTCTTC. It is translated as CASSAGTAWRYNEQFF.

The chain recombines TRBV7-9 with TRBJ1-1; the D is unclear. Per the germline V gene, CDR1 is SEHNR and CDR2 is FQNEAQ (reference sequence). CDR3 length: 11 amino acids. Trimming cost V 4 bases and J 1 base, with 1 base left between them. The CDR3 here is CASSSNTEAFF. In DNA form, the CDR3 reads TGTGCCAGCAGCTCGAACACTGAAGCTTTCTTT.

The gene calls are TRBV19 and TRBJ2-3, with 8 positions matching TRBD2. Germline V gene lookup returns CDR1 LNHDA and CDR2 SQIVND (reference sequence). The CDR3 is 15 amino acids. J gave up 2 bases and V 6 bases, and 7 bases lay outside the gene matches. The CDR3 reads CASRPLAGYTDTQYF. The CDR3 DNA reads TGTGCCAGTAGACCCCTAGCGGGTTACACAGATACGCAGTATTTT.

The V and J genes are TRBV6-6 and TRBJ1-2; 9 nucleotides line up with TRBD1. The V gene end was trimmed by 5 bases and the J gene end by 7 bases; junction bases not matched to a gene: 5. Germline loops: CDR1 MNHNY, CDR2 SVGAGI (reference sequence). The CDR3 spans 13 residues. The CDR3 nucleotides are TGTGCCAGCAGTGCCGGGACAGGGCGTGGCTACACCTTC. Its translation is CASSAGTGRGYTF.

This sequence joins TRBV6-1 and TRBJ1-1; maybe TRBD1 (6 bases). The V gene lost 2 bases and the J gene lost 4 bases, with 17 bases spanning the gap. This CDR3 has 16 amino acids. Per germline, CDR1 MNHNS and CDR2 SASEGT. CDR3 residues: CASSEPYGTGSTEAFF. CDR3 nucleotides: TGTGCCAGCAGTGAACCTTACGGTACAGGGAGCACTGAAGCTTTCTTT.

The chain links TRBV6-5 to TRBJ1-6; TRBD1 matches at 7 bases. Germline V gene sequence: CDR1 MNHEY, CDR2 SVGAGI. J lost 8 bases, V lost 5 bases, and 9 bases had no gene match. CDR3 size: 15 residues. CDR3 region: CASSPDRDSDSPLHF. The DNA for the CDR3 is TGTGCCAGCAGTCCCGATCGGGACAGTGATTCACCCCTCCACTTT.

The genes are TRBV6-6 and TRBJ1-1; possible D gene TRBD1, 6 bases. This CDR3 spans 13 amino acids. V lost 5 bases, J lost 3 bases, and 10 bases lay in between. From germline, CDR1 is MNHNY and CDR2 SVGAGI (reference sequence). The CDR3 is CASSTQGHTEAFF. CDR3 coding DNA: TGTGCCAGCAGTACACAGGGCCACACTGAAGCTTTCTTT.

CDR3 sequence: CASSLELARDEQYF. The CDR3, as DNA: TGTGCCAGCAGCTTAGAGCTGGCCAGGGACGAGCAGTACTTC. The chain joins TRBV7-9 to TRBJ2-7, with a weak D call TRBD1 (5 bases). This CDR3 contains 14 residues. In germline, CDR1 is SEHNR, CDR2 FQNEAQ (reference sequence). The V end was cut by 1 base, the J end by 5 bases, with 12 bases between.

The chain joins TRBV3-1 (or the pseudogene TRBV3-2) to TRBJ1-6; D is perhaps TRBD1 (5 bases). Trimming shortened V by 1 base and J by 9 bases, and 10 bases separated the two germline ends. CDR3 length: 14 amino acids. CDR1 is LGHDT and CDR2 is YNNKEL in the germline V gene (reference sequence). The CDR3 is CASSQGGYSSPLHF. Here the CDR3 DNA reads TGTGCCAGCAGCCAAGGGGGGTACAGTTCACCCCTCCACTTT.

This clone was seen a few times. V gene TRBV7-9 combines with J gene TRBJ2-7; 8 bases align to TRBD1. Germline lookup yields CDR1 SEHNR and CDR2 FQNEAQ (reference sequence). The CDR3 extends over 12 amino acids. V shed 3 bases and J 13 bases; nucleotides not matched to a gene: 8. CDR3 coding DNA: TGTGCCAGCAGCTTGCAGGCAGGGGGCGTTTACTTC. Protein: CASSLQAGGVYF.

The chain recombines TRBV9 with TRBJ2-2; D ambiguous. The CDR3 has 15 amino acids. Trimming cost V 0 bases and J 3 bases, with 9 bases left between them. Per the germline V gene, CDR1 is SGDLS and CDR2 is YYNGEE. DNA of the CDR3: TGTGCCAGCAGCGTAGATGTCCGGGACACCGGGGAGCTGTTTTTT. Residues: CASSVDVRDTGELFF.

The rearrangement links TRBV3-1 (or the pseudogene TRBV3-2) to TRBJ1-1; D is unresolved. The V end lost 4 bases, the J end lost 6 bases, and 12 bases lay between the germline ends. The germline gives CDR1 LGHDT, CDR2 YNNKEL (reference sequence). The CDR3 covers 13 residues. The CDR3 is CASSRRSGAEAFF. The CDR3 DNA reads TGTGCCAGCAGCCGACGATCGGGAGCTGAAGCTTTCTTT.

V usage is TRBV6-2 or TRBV6-3 and J usage is TRBJ2-7, with TRBD1 matching over 9 bases. The junction had 4 bases not matched to a gene; V was cut back by 0 bases and J by 4 bases. Germline V gives CDR1 MNHEY, CDR2 SVGEGT. The CDR3 covers 15 residues. The CDR3 region is CASSYSGTGSYEQYF. CDR3 DNA: TGTGCCAGCAGTTACTCCGGGACAGGGTCGTACGAGCAGTACTTC.

CDR3 loop: CASSTPAQGHTEAFF. The CDR3 DNA follows: TGTGCCAGCAGCACGCCCGCTCAGGGGCACACTGAAGCTTTCTTT. The chain employs TRBV7-9 and TRBJ1-1; possibly TRBD1 for D (6 bases). Trimming cost V 5 bases and J 3 bases, with 16 bases left between them. This CDR3 is built from 15 residues. Germline-derived CDR1 and CDR2 are SEHNR and FQNEAQ (reference sequence).

This clone was seen once. The chain links TRBV19 to TRBJ1-5; 9 bases are shared with TRBD1. The V gene's germline CDR1 is LNHDA and CDR2 SQIVND (reference sequence). The CDR3 runs to 18 residues. V trimming: 1 base; J trimming: 7 bases; junction bases outside the gene matches: 14. CDR3 nucleotide sequence: TGTGCCAGTAGTATAGCCATCTCCGGGACAGGGTGGGTGCAGCCCCAGCATTTT. Translating gives CASSIAISGTGWVQPQHF.

This chain links TRBV3-1 (or the pseudogene TRBV3-2) with TRBJ1-5; D gene unclear. CDR3 length: 12 residues. V lost 5 bases and J 7 bases, leaving 9 bases between the germline ends. The germline V gene encodes CDR1 LGHDT and CDR2 YNNKEL (reference sequence). CDR3 sequence: CASSNLGQPQHF. CDR3 nucleotides: TGTGCCAGCAGCAATCTGGGGCAGCCCCAGCATTTT.

The J gene is TRBJ1-1, the V gene TRBV18; TRBD1 might be the D (5 bases). In germline, CDR1 is KGHSH, CDR2 LQKENI. V was trimmed by 2 bases and J by 3 bases, leaving 13 bases between them. This CDR3 has 15 residues. The CDR3 DNA reads TGTGCCAGCTCACCAGCGGCAGGGAGTTACACTGAAGCTTTCTTT. Its protein product is CASSPAAGSYTEAFF.

The J gene is TRBJ1-6, the V gene TRBV27; D is possibly TRBD1 (5 bases). The CDR3 has 15 residues. From germline, CDR1 is MNHEY and CDR2 SMNVEV (reference sequence). Trimming stripped 3 bases from V and 9 bases from J, with 15 bases between. CDR3 residues: CASSLAPPGGSPLHF. The CDR3 bases are TGTGCCAGCAGTTTGGCACCTCCGGGGGGTTCACCCCTCCACTTT.

This clone was picked up a small number of times. The rearrangement links TRBV11-2 to TRBJ1-1; 8 nucleotides agree with TRBD1. The CDR3 is 14 residues long. The germline V gene encodes CDR1 SGHAT and CDR2 FQNNGV. V was pared by 1 base and J by 7 bases, with 5 bases of the junction left unmatched. This CDR3 reads CASSLGQGTVEAFF. The DNA for the CDR3 is TGTGCCAGCAGCTTAGGACAGGGGACGGTTGAAGCTTTCTTT.

As DNA, the CDR3 is TGTGCCAGCTGGACTAGCGGGGGCGAACCCGGGGAGCTGTTTTTT. Its translation: CASWTSGGEPGELFF. The chain is built from TRBV11-2 and TRBJ2-2; 13 bases are shared with TRBD2. Germline V CDR1 and CDR2: SGHAT, FQNNGV. V trimming: 8 bases; J trimming: 6 bases; junction bases outside the gene matches: 6. CDR3 size: 15 residues. The variable domain in full, completed from reference TRBV11-2 and TRBJ2-2, reads EAGVAQSPRYKIIEKRQSVAFWCNPISGHATLYWYQQILGQGPKLLIQFQNNGVVDDSQLPKDRFSAERLKGVDSTLKIQPAKLEDSAVYLCASWTSGGEPGELFFGEGSRLTVL.

The chain joins TRBV3-1 (or the pseudogene TRBV3-2) to TRBJ1-2; tentative D call: TRBD1 (5 bases). Between the trimmed V and J ends, which lost 2 bases and 0 bases, there was a span of 10 bases. Germline values: CDR1 LGHDT, CDR2 YNNKEL (reference sequence). The length of the CDR3 is 15 residues. CDR3 in DNA: TGTGCCAGCAGCCAATCGGGGGAAACTAACTATGGCTACACCTTC. This translates into CASSQSGETNYGYTF.

V and J are TRBV6-5 and TRBJ1-6; unclear D gene. Germline V lookup: CDR1 MNHEY, CDR2 SVGAGI. Trimming shortened V by 7 bases and J by 6 bases, and 10 bases separated the two germline ends. This CDR3 has 13 amino acids. CDR3 residues: CASKETANSPLHF. The CDR3 DNA reads as TGTGCCAGCAAGGAGACGGCTAATTCACCCCTCCACTTT.

The V and J genes are TRBV18 and TRBJ2-5; the D gene could be TRBD1 or TRBD2 (5 bases each). The germline gives CDR1 KGHSH, CDR2 LQKENI. The CDR3 is 14 residues long. Trimming removed 2 bases at V and 6 bases at J, with 13 bases between. The CDR3 region has the DNA TGTGCCAGCTCACCAGAGGCAGGGACGAAGACCCAGTACTTC. It specifies CASSPEAGTKTQYF.

The rearrangement uses TRBV6-5 and TRBJ1-6, with 11 bases matching TRBD1. In germline, CDR1 is MNHEY, CDR2 SVGAGI. J gave up 10 bases and V 8 bases, and 7 bases lay outside the gene matches. CDR3 length equals 14 residues. The CDR3 DNA sequence: TGTGCCAGCGTTTTTGGGACAGGGGGATCACCCCTCCACTTT. Translating it yields CASVFGTGGSPLHF.

V gene TRBV3-1 (or the pseudogene TRBV3-2) combines with J gene TRBJ1-1; no reliable D call. In germline, CDR1 is LGHDT, CDR2 YNNKEL (reference sequence). There are 16 residues in the CDR3. The V gene lost 5 bases and the J gene lost 0 bases, with 16 bases spanning the gap. CDR3 nucleotides: TGTGCCAGCAGCGCAGGTCCCAGATTAATGAACACTGAAGCTTTCTTT. Translating it yields CASSAGPRLMNTEAFF.

This chain uses TRBV7-9 with TRBJ2-3; D is ambiguous. The germline V gene encodes CDR1 SEHNR and CDR2 FQNEAQ (reference sequence). Trimming stripped 5 bases from V and 5 bases from J, with 14 bases between. The CDR3 spans 14 residues. The CDR3, as DNA: TGTGCCAGCAGCGACTCTAAACCAGGAGATACGCAGTATTTT. Amino acids: CASSDSKPGDTQYF.

This clone was detected many times. V usage is TRBV6-5 and J usage is TRBJ1-6; tentatively, D is TRBD1 (5 bases). The V end lost 6 bases, the J end lost 9 bases, and 18 bases lay between the germline ends. Per the germline V gene, CDR1 is MNHEY and CDR2 is SVGAGI. This CDR3 spans 15 amino acids. The CDR3 DNA reads as TGTGCCAGCAGCCCAAGGGCAGGGCGGGCTTCACCCCTCCACTTT. Translating gives CASSPRAGRASPLHF.

The chain combines TRBV19 with TRBJ1-1; no reliable D call. Germline values: CDR1 LNHDA, CDR2 SQIVND (reference sequence). V lost 6 bases to trimming and J lost 2 bases, with 10 bases between them. This CDR3 is 13 amino acids long. The CDR3 nucleotides are TGTGCCAGTAGAGGACGGATTAACACTGAAGCTTTCTTT. Its translation is CASRGRINTEAFF.

The chain has TRBV5-1 and TRBJ2-3; D uncertain. The V gene lost 4 bases and the J gene lost 0 bases, with 3 bases spanning the gap. The CDR3 totals 12 residues. The germline CDR1 and CDR2 sequences are SGHRS and YFSETQ. The CDR3 sequence: CASSISTDTQYF. For the CDR3, the DNA is TGCGCCAGCAGCATAAGCACAGATACGCAGTATTTT. Complete variable domain (other parts from reference TRBV5-1 and TRBJ2-3): KAGVTQTPRYLIKTRGQQVTLSCSPISGHRSVSWYQQTPGQGLQFLFEYFSETQRNKGNFPGRFSGRQFSNSRSEMNVSTLELGDSALYLCASSISTDTQYFGPGTRLTVL.